The 24 T cell receptor beta chains reported below all come from one sample, sequenced in a study of blood T cell repertoires in COVID-19. Using immunoSEQ multiplex PCR, the repertoire was profiled, and TCRdb retains in-frame clones only, with some absent. The table has hundreds of thousands of clones, about 89% seen once. The specimen was PBMCs or T cells enriched from blood (not recorded which). These receptors all come from a man between 35 and 55 years old in a cohort exposed to, infected with or recovered from COVID-19 (not recorded which).

The CDR3: CASSRKECDRQYTDTQYF. For the CDR3, the DNA is TGTGCCAGCAGCCGAAAAGAGTGTGACAGGCAATACACAGATACGCAGTATTTT. V and J are TRBV21-1 and TRBJ2-3; the DNA was not compared with TRBD1, the D call given in the table. TRBV21-1 is described as a pseudogene. The CDR3 loop spans 18 amino acids.

This clone was seen at least ten times. Other DNA sequences in the same sample also yield this CDR3. The CDR3 bases are TGCGCCAGCAGCCCCGGGACAGGGAACACTGAAGCTTTCTTT. It yields the protein CASSPGTGNTEAFF. The chain couples TRBV5-1 to TRBJ1-1; TRBD1 matches 8 bases. Germline V CDR1 and CDR2: SGHRS, YFSETQ. The CDR3 runs 14 residues. The trim removed 4 bases at V and 1 base at J, leaving 3 bases unmatched.

Only a few counts were recorded for this clone. The chain has TRBV15 and TRBJ2-2; 11 nucleotides align to TRBD2. V lost 3 bases to trimming and J lost 4 bases; unmatched junction nucleotides: 4. The CDR3 length is 16 residues. CDR1 is LNHNV, CDR2 YYDKDF, per germline (reference sequence). In nucleotides, the CDR3 is TGTGCCACCAGCAGCGGACTAGCGGGTTTCACCGGGGAGCTGTTTTTT. Protein sequence: CATSSGLAGFTGELFF.

The V call is TRBV5-5, the J call TRBJ1-5, with 7 nucleotides matching TRBD1. This CDR3 contains 13 residues. Germline CDR1 SGHKS, CDR2 YYEKEE (reference sequence). Trimming at V came to 4 bases and at J to 7 bases, leaving 5 bases not matched to a gene. For the CDR3, the DNA is TGTGCCAGCAGCCCTGACAGGGACCAGCCCCAGCATTTT. Its protein is CASSPDRDQPQHF. Full variable domain (rest looked up from reference TRBV5-5 and TRBJ1-5): DAGVTQSPTHLIKTRGQQVTLRCSPISGHKSVSWYQQVLGQGPQFIFQYYEKEERGRGNFPDRFSARQFPNYSSELNVNALLLGDSALYLCASSPDRDQPQHFGDGTRLSIL.

This clone was counted a few times. The V and J genes are TRBV11-2 and TRBJ2-1, with TRBD2 matching over 7 bases. CDR1 and CDR2 (germline): SGHAT, FQNNGV. This CDR3 has 19 residues. After removal of 4 bases from V and 4 bases from J, the junction contained 19 bases not matched to a gene. In DNA, the CDR3 is TGTGCCAGCAGCTCCCGGGTGGAGGGAGGGCCATCTTGGTACAATGAGCAGTTCTTC. Its protein is CASSSRVEGGPSWYNEQFF.

CDR3: CASSRDRDTEAFF. CDR3 coding DNA: TGTGCCAGCAGTCGGGACAGGGACACTGAAGCTTTCTTT. The J gene is TRBJ1-1, the V gene TRBV3-1 (or the pseudogene TRBV3-2), with 9 bases matching TRBD1. The CDR3 loop spans 13 amino acids. After removal of 6 bases from V and 3 bases from J, the junction contained 2 bases not matched to a gene. Germline V CDR1 and CDR2: LGHDT, YNNKEL (reference sequence).

This chain uses TRBV5-1 with TRBJ2-1, with 8 positions matching TRBD2. The ends lost 4 bases at V and 9 bases at J; junction bases unmatched: 3. The CDR3 totals 12 residues. CDR1 and CDR2 (germline): SGHRS, YFSETQ. CDR3 sequence: CASSPGGGEQFF. DNA of the CDR3: TGCGCCAGCAGCCCCGGGGGGGGTGAGCAGTTCTTC.

The CDR3 DNA follows: TGTGCCAGCAGTCGGAGAGAAGGAGGCACTGAAGCTTTCTTT. The encoded protein is CASSRREGGTEAFF. The chain employs TRBV6-5 and TRBJ1-1; D is undetermined. V dropped 5 bases and J dropped 4 bases, with 14 bases sitting between them. Germline V gives CDR1 MNHEY, CDR2 SVGAGI. The CDR3 totals 14 residues.

The chain has TRBV5-5 and TRBJ2-7, with D perhaps TRBD1 (5 bases). The V gene's germline CDR1 is SGHKS and CDR2 YYEKEE (reference sequence). The CDR3 spans 15 residues. V was pared by 4 bases and J by 2 bases, with 16 bases between. CDR3 bases: TGTGCCAGCAGCCGGAAGGGGCCCCTAACCTACGAGCAGTACTTC. This translates into CASSRKGPLTYEQYF.

The chain combines TRBV5-1 with TRBJ1-1, with D perhaps matching TRBD1 (5 bases). Trimming took 3 bases from V and 2 from J, leaving 14 bases between them. CDR3 length equals 15 residues. The germline gives CDR1 SGHRS, CDR2 YFSETQ. CDR3 amino acids: CASSSGAGINTEAFF. The CDR3 DNA is TGCGCCAGCAGCTCAGGCGCAGGGATAAACACTGAAGCTTTCTTT.

The chain couples TRBV27 to TRBJ2-2; TRBD2 matches 8 bases. Germline assignment: CDR1 MNHEY and CDR2 SMNVEV (reference sequence). The CDR3 spans 15 residues. The V and J ends lost 3 bases and 5 bases, in that order; junction bases with no gene match: 5. CDR3 loop: CASSLLAGPTGELFF. Written as DNA, the CDR3 is TGTGCCAGCAGTTTGTTAGCGGGACCTACCGGGGAGCTGTTTTTT.

The rearrangement uses TRBV3-1 (or the pseudogene TRBV3-2) and TRBJ1-1; 7 bases line up with TRBD1. The germline CDR1 and CDR2 sequences are LGHDT and YNNKEL (reference sequence). The CDR3 is 17 amino acids. Unmatched junction bases numbered 9, after V lost 1 base and J lost 1 base. CDR3 in amino acids: CASSQASRGEWNTEAFF. CDR3 DNA: TGTGCCAGCAGCCAAGCAAGCAGGGGGGAATGGAACACTGAAGCTTTCTTT.

V is TRBV5-1 and J is TRBJ2-3; the match to TRBD1 covers 7 bases. Germline V gene data show CDR1 as SGHRS and CDR2 as YFSETQ. The CDR3 contains 16 residues. The V and J ends lost 2 bases and 3 bases, in that order; junction bases with no gene match: 9. In nucleotides, the CDR3 is TGCGCCAGCAGCTTACGGACAGGTCTTGGGACAGATACGCAGTATTTT. Translated: CASSLRTGLGTDTQYF.

The chain couples TRBV21-1 to TRBJ2-7; TRBD1, the table's D call, lacks a check against the DNA. TRBV21-1 corresponds to a pseudogene. This CDR3 contains 13 residues. The CDR3 coding sequence is TGTGCCAGCTTAAGACAGGGGAGAAACGAGCAGTACTTC. It yields the protein CASLRQGRNEQYF.

The chain is built from TRBV5-5 and TRBJ1-5; 9 positions match TRBD1. CDR3 length: 13 residues. The ends lost 2 bases at V and 7 bases at J; junction bases unmatched: 1. From germline, CDR1 is SGHKS and CDR2 YYEKEE (reference sequence). CDR3 loop: CASSLTGGQPQHF. CDR3 DNA sequence: TGTGCCAGCAGCTTAACAGGGGGCCAGCCCCAGCATTTT.

The chain recombines TRBV7-9 with TRBJ2-7; TRBD2 agrees at 8 bases. V lost 5 bases to trimming and J lost 3 bases; unmatched junction nucleotides: 6. The CDR3 runs to 14 residues. CDR1 and CDR2 from the germline V gene are SEHNR and FQNEAQ (reference sequence). Here the CDR3 DNA reads TGTGCCAGCAGCGCCCCGGGACTAGACTACGAGCAGTACTTC. Its translation: CASSAPGLDYEQYF. The full variable domain, completed using reference TRBV7-9 and TRBJ2-7, is DTGVSQNPRHKITKRGQNVTFRCDPISEHNRLYWYRQTLGQGPEFLTYFQNEAQLEKSRLLSDRFSAERPKGSFSTLEIQRTEQGDSAMYLCASSAPGLDYEQYFGPGTRLTVT.

This clone came up a few times. The chain's CDR3 is CAWTTGSYNSPLHF. The CDR3 nucleotides are TGTGCCTGGACCACGGGATCGTATAATTCACCCCTCCACTTT. The J gene is TRBJ1-6, the V gene TRBV30; no clear D gene. CDR1 and CDR2 (germline): GTSNPN, SVGIG (reference sequence). Trimming took off 4 bases at V and 4 bases at J, with 11 bases between the two ends. This CDR3 comprises 14 residues. Variable domain in full (rest from reference TRBV30 and TRBJ1-6): SQTIHQWPATLVQPVGSPLSLECTVEGTSNPNLYWYRQAAGRGLQLLFYSVGIGQISSEVPQNLSASRPQDRQFILSSKKLLLSDSGFYLCAWTTGSYNSPLHFGNGTRLTVT.

Here the CDR3 DNA reads TGCGCCAGCTCTCCAAAACTAGTATTCACAGATACGCAGTATTTT. This codes for CASSPKLVFTDTQYF. The V and J genes are TRBV5-1 and TRBJ2-3; D might be TRBD2 (5 bases). CDR3 size: 15 residues. Trimming left V 7 bases short and J 2 bases short, with 17 bases between. Germline values: CDR1 SGHRS, CDR2 YFSETQ. Complete variable domain (other parts from reference TRBV5-1 and TRBJ2-3): KAGVTQTPRYLIKTRGQQVTLSCSPISGHRSVSWYQQTPGQGLQFLFEYFSETQRNKGNFPGRFSGRQFSNSRSEMNVSTLELGDSALYLCASSPKLVFTDTQYFGPGTRLTVL.

The chain is built from TRBV5-1 and TRBJ2-6; no clear D. The CDR3 sequence is 16 residues long. Trimming removed 0 bases at V and 0 bases at J, with 7 bases between. Germline CDR1 is SGHRS and CDR2 is YFSETQ. CDR3 bases: TGCGCCAGCAGCTTGGCCTCTCTCTCTGGGGCCAACGTCCTGACTTTC. Its translation is CASSLASLSGANVLTF.

This clone was seen only once. The V and J genes are TRBV3-1 (or the pseudogene TRBV3-2) and TRBJ1-2; D unresolved. The germline V gene encodes CDR1 LGHDT and CDR2 YNNKEL (reference sequence). This CDR3 contains 14 residues. Trimming stripped 0 bases from V and 7 bases from J, with 12 bases between. This CDR3 reads CASSQEVTPSGYTF. The DNA of the CDR3 is TGTGCCAGCAGCCAAGAGGTGACACCCTCTGGCTACACCTTC.

This chain uses TRBV5-1 with TRBJ2-3, with TRBD2 identical over 7 bases. Germline V lookup: CDR1 SGHRS, CDR2 YFSETQ. There are 15 residues in the CDR3. J was trimmed by 3 bases and V by 2 bases; bases with no gene match: 6. The CDR3 reads CASSFAGAGTDTQYF. The CDR3 DNA is TGCGCCAGCAGCTTCGCGGGAGCGGGGACAGATACGCAGTATTTT.

This clone was recorded once. The rearrangement uses TRBV6-5 and TRBJ1-4, with a possible D match to TRBD1 (6 bases). Trimming cost V 2 bases and J 5 bases, with 9 bases left between them. The CDR3 is 14 residues long. From germline, CDR1 is MNHEY and CDR2 SVGAGI. The CDR3 spells CASSYGTKNEKLFF. CDR3 coding DNA: TGTGCCAGCAGTTACGGGACAAAAAATGAAAAACTGTTTTTT.

V gene TRBV25-1 combines with J gene TRBJ2-2; 8 positions agree with TRBD1. The trim removed 4 bases at V and 0 bases at J, leaving 4 bases unmatched. CDR1 is MGHDK, CDR2 SYGVNS, per germline. The CDR3 covers 16 residues. The DNA for the CDR3 is TGTGCCAGCAGTGGTTCAGGGGGCGCGAACACCGGGGAGCTGTTTTTT. It is translated as CASSGSGGANTGELFF.

J is TRBJ2-4 and V is TRBV12-5; 8 bases agree with TRBD1. The junction had 1 base not matched to a gene; V was cut back by 0 bases and J by 6 bases. CDR1 and CDR2 from the germline V gene are LGHNT and FRNRAP. The CDR3 runs to 14 residues. The CDR3 coding sequence is TGTGCTAGTGGTTTGGTCGGACAGGGAAACATTCAGTACTTC. As protein: CASGLVGQGNIQYF.